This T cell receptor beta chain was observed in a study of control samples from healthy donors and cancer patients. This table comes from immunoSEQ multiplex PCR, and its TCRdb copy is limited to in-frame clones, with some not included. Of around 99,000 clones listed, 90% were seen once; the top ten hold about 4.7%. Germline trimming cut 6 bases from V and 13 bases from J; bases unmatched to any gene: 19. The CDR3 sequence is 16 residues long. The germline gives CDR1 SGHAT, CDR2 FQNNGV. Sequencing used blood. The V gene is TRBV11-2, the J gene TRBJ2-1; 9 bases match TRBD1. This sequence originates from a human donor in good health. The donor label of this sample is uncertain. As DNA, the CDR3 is TGTGCCAGCAGGTCCGGGACAGGGCTTTTTTTTAGGGGTCAGTTCTTC. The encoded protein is CASRSGTGLFFRGQFF.